The 29 T cell receptor beta chains presented below share a single source sample, sequenced in a study of cytomegalovirus exposure and HLA in healthy donors. Primers included in the PCR were 60 Vbeta and 13 Jbeta primers. Clones were sequenced by immunoSEQ multiplex PCR, and TCRdb holds only the in-frame ones, with some missing. The sample shows about 130,000 clones, about 71% of them seen only once. Sequenced: PBMCs. The receptors were sampled from a woman aged 45-60 years in good health and CMV-seronegative.

This chain joins TRBV29-1 and TRBJ2-2, with 8 bases fitting TRBD1. CDR1 SQVTM and CDR2 ANQGSEA come from the germline V gene. This CDR3 has 13 amino acids. With 7 bases clipped from V and 7 bases from J, the junction kept 8 bases outside the gene matches. The CDR3 spells CSGRRGHGGELFF. CDR3 DNA: TGCAGCGGGCGCAGGGGGCATGGCGGGGAGCTGTTTTTT.

The J gene is TRBJ2-5, the V gene TRBV7-2, with TRBD1 matching over 7 bases. The J call may be incorrect, as the DNA end agrees better with TRBJ2-7. The CDR3 sequence is 18 residues long. Germline V CDR1 and CDR2: SGHTA, FQGNSA. The CDR3, as DNA: TGTGCCAGCAGCTTTAGGGGGACAGCTTCTTTTTCCTCCTACGAGCAGTACTTC. This sequence encodes CASSFRGTASFSSYEQYF.

The V and J genes are TRBV5-1 and TRBJ1-1, with D possibly TRBD1 on 6 matching bases. The V end was cut by 2 bases, the J end by 4 bases, with 9 bases between. Per the germline V gene, CDR1 is SGHRS and CDR2 is YFSETQ. This CDR3 is 13 amino acids long. CDR3 loop: CASSFNRATEAFF. In nucleotides, the CDR3 is TGCGCCAGCAGCTTTAACAGGGCCACTGAAGCTTTCTTT. Complete variable domain (other parts from reference TRBV5-1 and TRBJ1-1): KAGVTQTPRYLIKTRGQQVTLSCSPISGHRSVSWYQQTPGQGLQFLFEYFSETQRNKGNFPGRFSGRQFSNSRSEMNVSTLELGDSALYLCASSFNRATEAFFGQGTRLTVV.

This clone was recorded a few times. The chain's CDR3 is CASCPNDGGHPYNEQFF. The DNA of the CDR3 is TGTGCCAGCTGCCCAAACGATGGGGGCCACCCCTACAATGAGCAGTTCTTC. This sequence joins TRBV7-6 and TRBJ2-1; D might be TRBD1 (6 bases). CDR3 length: 17 residues. In germline, CDR1 is SGHVS, CDR2 FNYEAQ. V lost 8 bases and J 2 bases, leaving 22 bases between the germline ends.

The chain links TRBV13 to TRBJ1-1, with D perhaps matching TRBD1 (6 bases). There are 12 residues in the CDR3. The germline V gene encodes CDR1 PRHDT and CDR2 FYEKMQ (reference sequence). Deletions cut 5 bases from V and 7 bases from J, with 11 bases between. The CDR3 DNA follows: TGTGCCAGCAGCCCTGGGGGCAGTGAAGCTTTCTTT. Translating gives CASSPGGSEAFF. The entire variable domain, with the rest obtained from reference TRBV13 and TRBJ1-1, is as follows: AAGVIQSPRHLIKEKRETATLKCYPIPRHDTVYWYQQGPGQDPQFLISFYEKMQSDKGSIPDRFSAQQFSDYHSELNMSSLELGDSALYFCASSPGGSEAFFGQGTRLTVV.

The rearrangement links TRBV6-4 to TRBJ1-1; maybe TRBD1 (5 bases). Trimming removed 3 bases from V and 4 bases from J, with 9 bases in between. The CDR3 runs 13 residues. Germline V gives CDR1 MRHNA, CDR2 SNTAGT. The CDR3 DNA is TGTGCCAGCAGTGAAGGGGCAGGCACTGAAGCTTTCTTT. Encoded protein: CASSEGAGTEAFF.

The chain recombines TRBV4-3 with TRBJ2-5, with 8 bases aligning to TRBD2. The germline gives CDR1 LGHNA, CDR2 YSLEER. The CDR3 length is 15 residues. V trimming: 4 bases; J trimming: 1 base; junction bases outside the gene matches: 5. Written as DNA, the CDR3 is TGCGCCAGCAGCCGCTTACTAGCGGTCCAAGAGACCCAGTACTTC. Its protein product is CASSRLLAVQETQYF.

This chain uses TRBV6-5 with TRBJ2-1, with D possibly matching TRBD2 (5 bases). This CDR3 is 11 amino acids long. Germline values: CDR1 MNHEY, CDR2 SVGAGI. The V end lost 7 bases, the J end lost 13 bases, and 14 bases lay between the germline ends. The CDR3 DNA follows: TGTGCCAGCAATAGAGGGCTAAAACAGTTCTTC. The encoded protein is CASNRGLKQFF.

The gene calls are TRBV18 and TRBJ1-5; tentatively, D is TRBD1 (6 bases). The CDR3 totals 15 residues. Trimming cost V 3 bases and J 4 bases, with 13 bases left between them. CDR1 KGHSH and CDR2 LQKENI come from the germline V gene. Here the CDR3 reads CASSPQGGGNQPQHF. CDR3 bases: TGTGCCAGCTCACCCCAGGGAGGGGGGAATCAGCCCCAGCATTTT. Looking up the rest from reference TRBV18 and TRBJ1-5 gives the full variable domain: NAGVMQNPRHLVRRRGQEARLRCSPMKGHSHVYWYRQLPEEGLKFMVYLQKENIIDESGMPKERFSAEFPKEGPSILRIQQVVRGDSAAYFCASSPQGGGNQPQHFGDGTRLSIL.

The table lists this clone with a count of one. V and J are TRBV19 and TRBJ2-1, with 8 bases matching TRBD2. The germline V gene has CDR1 LNHDA and CDR2 SQIVND (reference sequence). Germline trimming cut 6 bases from V and 9 bases from J; bases unmatched to any gene: 7. This CDR3 is built from 13 residues. In nucleotides, the CDR3 is TGTGCCAGTAGGTCGGGAGGGCGTAGTGAGCAGTTCTTC. It codes for CASRSGGRSEQFF.

The chain carries TRBV6-1 and TRBJ1-1; D remains unclear. The CDR3 contains 12 residues. Between the trimmed V and J ends, which lost 5 bases and 2 bases, there was a span of 6 bases. From germline, CDR1 is MNHNS and CDR2 SASEGT. The CDR3 protein is CASSNRNTEAFF. CDR3 in DNA: TGTGCCAGCAGTAACAGAAACACTGAAGCTTTCTTT.

This sequence joins TRBV5-1 and TRBJ1-1; D might be TRBD1 (5 bases). Germline CDR1 SGHRS, CDR2 YFSETQ. The CDR3 totals 15 residues. Trimming stripped 1 base from V and 3 bases from J, with 13 bases between. The CDR3 nucleotides are TGCGCCAGCAGCTTGACAGGCAGTGGGGACACTGAAGCTTTCTTT. Its translation is CASSLTGSGDTEAFF.

This clone was picked up a small number of times. This chain links TRBV7-9 with TRBJ1-2; D is undetermined. The germline V and J ends were trimmed by 5 bases and 2 bases, with 12 bases remaining between them. Germline-derived CDR1 and CDR2 are SEHNR and FQNEAQ (reference sequence). The CDR3 is 14 residues long. The CDR3 DNA is TGTGCCAGCAGCCTGTCCCTCAGAAACTATGGCTACACCTTC. Its translation: CASSLSLRNYGYTF. The variable domain in full, completed from reference TRBV7-9 and TRBJ1-2, reads DTGVSQNPRHKITKRGQNVTFRCDPISEHNRLYWYRQTLGQGPEFLTYFQNEAQLEKSRLLSDRFSAERPKGSFSTLEIQRTEQGDSAMYLCASSLSLRNYGYTFGSGTRLTVV.

The V gene is TRBV30, the J gene TRBJ1-2; possible D gene TRBD1, 5 bases. CDR1 and CDR2 (germline): GTSNPN, SVGIG (reference sequence). The CDR3 runs to 13 residues. V lost 3 bases and J lost 0, with 8 bases in between. CDR3 in amino acids: CAWRTVSNYGYTF. The DNA of the CDR3 is TGTGCCTGGAGGACAGTATCTAACTATGGCTACACCTTC. Full variable domain (outside the CDR3, taken from reference TRBV30 and TRBJ1-2): SQTIHQWPATLVQPVGSPLSLECTVEGTSNPNLYWYRQAAGRGLQLLFYSVGIGQISSEVPQNLSASRPQDRQFILSSKKLLLSDSGFYLCAWRTVSNYGYTFGSGTRLTVV.

This clone appeared a single time. The gene calls are TRBV27 and TRBJ2-1; 8 bases map to TRBD2. V gave up 7 bases and J gave up 9 bases; unmatched junction bases: 5. This CDR3 is built from 12 residues. Germline V gene sequence: CDR1 MNHEY, CDR2 SMNVEV (reference sequence). The CDR3 spells CASIAGTTEQFF. For the CDR3, the DNA is TGTGCCAGCATAGCGGGAACCACTGAGCAGTTCTTC.

The chain links TRBV28 to TRBJ1-4, with 8 bases aligning to TRBD1. The CDR3 spans 20 residues. CDR1 and CDR2 from the germline V gene are MDHEN and SYDVKM. The V gene end was trimmed by 2 bases and the J gene end by 11 bases; junction bases not matched to a gene: 25. The CDR3 here is CASSLTWFGQGAGRLRKLFF. The CDR3 DNA follows: TGTGCCAGCAGTTTAACTTGGTTTGGGCAGGGGGCGGGAAGACTTCGTAAACTGTTTTTT.

The rearrangement uses TRBV30 and TRBJ2-5, with 10 bases aligning to TRBD2. Losses at the gene ends were 0 bases for V and 4 bases for J; bases not matched to a gene: 8. The CDR3 is 16 amino acids. The germline V gene encodes CDR1 GTSNPN and CDR2 SVGIG (reference sequence). In nucleotides, the CDR3 is TGTGCCTGGAGTGTAGGGTCTAGCGGGAGTGGAGAGACCCAGTACTTC. Translation gives CAWSVGSSGSGETQYF.

The V call is TRBV2, the J call TRBJ1-2, with D perhaps matching TRBD1 (6 bases). Germline V CDR1 and CDR2: SNHLY, FYNNEI. V was cut by 0 bases and J by 7 bases, with 15 bases left in between. This CDR3 is built from 15 residues. The CDR3 DNA sequence: TGTGCCAGCAGTGAAGCGACGGGGCAGGGGAGTGGCTACACCTTC. This sequence encodes CASSEATGQGSGYTF. The full variable domain, rest sourced from reference TRBV2 and TRBJ1-2, is EPEVTQTPSHQVTQMGQEVILRCVPISNHLYFYWYRQILGQKVEFLVSFYNNEISEKSEIFDDQFSVERPDGSNFTLKIRSTKLEDSAMYFCASSEATGQGSGYTFGSGTRLTVV.

The chain recombines TRBV19 with TRBJ2-4; D perhaps matches TRBD2 (5 bases). The CDR3 is 13 amino acids. V lost 10 bases and J lost 8, with 18 bases in between. Germline CDR1 LNHDA, CDR2 SQIVND (reference sequence). CDR3 sequence reads: CATSGVAGDIQYF. CDR3 nucleotides: TGTGCCACAAGCGGAGTAGCAGGAGACATTCAGTACTTC.

The V gene is TRBV6-6, the J gene TRBJ2-1; TRBD1 matches 11 bases. Trimming cost V 7 bases and J 7 bases; bases outside gene matches: 6. CDR3 size: 14 residues. Germline CDR1 reads MNHNY; CDR2 reads SVGAGI (reference sequence). The CDR3 nucleotides are TGTGCCAGCAAGGGACAGGGGGGTCAGAATGAGCAGTTCTTC. Translation: CASKGQGGQNEQFF.

The chain combines TRBV7-9 with TRBJ2-2; D uncertain. CDR3 size: 14 residues. In germline, CDR1 is SEHNR, CDR2 FQNEAQ (reference sequence). Trimming pared 1 base from V and 1 base from J, leaving 4 bases between. This CDR3 is CASSLGGNTGELFF. CDR3 sequence (DNA): TGTGCCAGCAGCTTAGGCGGGAACACCGGGGAGCTGTTTTTT.

This clone is a singleton in its sample. The chain links TRBV28 to TRBJ1-2; the match to TRBD1 covers 8 bases. This CDR3 spans 17 amino acids. V shed 6 bases and J 4 bases; nucleotides not matched to a gene: 16. Germline V gene lookup returns CDR1 MDHEN and CDR2 SYDVKM. CDR3 protein: CASSLTDRGRNPYGYTF. The CDR3 DNA sequence: TGTGCCAGCAGCTTAACTGACAGGGGAAGAAACCCCTATGGCTACACCTTC.

V usage is TRBV18 and J usage is TRBJ2-1; D call uncertain. From germline, CDR1 is KGHSH and CDR2 LQKENI. V lost 0 bases and J lost 2, with 11 bases in between. The CDR3 has 16 amino acids. The CDR3 coding sequence is TGTGCCAGCTCACCACCGTTGGCGGATGCCTACAATGAGCAGTTCTTC. This gives the protein CASSPPLADAYNEQFF.

The V call is TRBV9, the J call TRBJ2-5; 7 bases align to TRBD2. Per the germline V gene, CDR1 is SGDLS and CDR2 is YYNGEE. CDR3 length: 16 amino acids. Trimming took 2 bases from V and 4 from J; bases not matched to a gene: 11. CDR3: CASSVYSGPWGETQYF. The DNA of the CDR3 is TGTGCCAGCAGCGTTTATAGCGGGCCCTGGGGAGAGACCCAGTACTTC.

This clone came up a few times. V usage is TRBV10-1 and J usage is TRBJ1-5, with a tentative D call TRBD1 (6 bases). The CDR3 is 15 residues long. V lost 3 bases, J lost 4 bases, and 13 bases lay in between. The germline V gene has CDR1 WNHNN and CDR2 SYGVQD (reference sequence). The CDR3 spells CASSDYGTPNQPQHF. The DNA for the CDR3 is TGCGCCAGCAGTGACTACGGGACACCTAATCAGCCCCAGCATTTT.

This sequence joins TRBV28 and TRBJ1-1; possibly TRBD1 for D (6 bases). The CDR3 covers 12 residues. The ends were cut back, 3 bases at V and 8 bases at J, with 10 bases in the middle. Looked up from germline, CDR1 is MDHEN and CDR2 is SYDVKM. The CDR3 DNA follows: TGTGCCAGCAGTTTTTACAGGGCCGAAGCTTTCTTT. Encoded protein: CASSFYRAEAFF.

A few counts support this clone. The J gene is TRBJ1-1, the V gene TRBV30, with D tentatively TRBD1 (5 bases). The CDR3 sequence is 13 residues long. CDR1 GTSNPN and CDR2 SVGIG come from the germline V gene (reference sequence). Between the trimmed V and J ends, which lost 4 bases and 10 bases, there was a span of 19 bases. CDR3 sequence: CAWIRGGGLVAFF. The CDR3 DNA follows: TGTGCCTGGATACGGGGGGGAGGACTAGTAGCTTTCTTT.

This clone was observed a handful of times. V is TRBV14 and J is TRBJ2-7, with TRBD2 matching 8 bases. This CDR3 spans 15 amino acids. The germline CDR1 and CDR2 sequences are SGHDN and FVKESK. With V trimmed by 0 bases and J by 4 bases, 5 bases remained unmatched. The CDR3 sequence is CASSQDISGIYEQYF. The CDR3 coding sequence is TGTGCCAGCAGCCAAGATATTAGCGGGATATACGAGCAGTACTTC.

The chain is built from TRBV15 and TRBJ2-1; D is uncertain. Trimming took off 3 bases at V and 0 bases at J, with 15 bases between the two ends. CDR3 length equals 17 residues. From germline, CDR1 is LNHNV and CDR2 YYDKDF (reference sequence). For the CDR3, the DNA is TGTGCCACCAGCAGGGTCGACTTTCAAAGCTCCTACAATGAGCAGTTCTTC. Protein sequence: CATSRVDFQSSYNEQFF.